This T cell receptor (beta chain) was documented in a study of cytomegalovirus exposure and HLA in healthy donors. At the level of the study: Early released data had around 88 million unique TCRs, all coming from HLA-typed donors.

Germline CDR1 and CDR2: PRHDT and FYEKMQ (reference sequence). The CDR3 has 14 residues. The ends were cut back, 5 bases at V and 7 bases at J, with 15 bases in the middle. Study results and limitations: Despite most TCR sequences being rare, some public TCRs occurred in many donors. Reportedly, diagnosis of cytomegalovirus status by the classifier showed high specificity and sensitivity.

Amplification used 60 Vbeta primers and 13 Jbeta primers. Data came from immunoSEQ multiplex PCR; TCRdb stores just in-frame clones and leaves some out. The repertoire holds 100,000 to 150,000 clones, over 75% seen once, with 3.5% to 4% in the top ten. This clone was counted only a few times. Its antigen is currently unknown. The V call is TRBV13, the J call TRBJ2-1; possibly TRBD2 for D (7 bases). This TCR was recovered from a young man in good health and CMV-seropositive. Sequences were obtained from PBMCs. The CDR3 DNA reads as TGTGCCAGCAGCCGAGAGGGGGGGCGTAATGAGCAGTTCTTC. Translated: CASSREGGRNEQFF. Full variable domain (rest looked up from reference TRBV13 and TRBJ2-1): AAGVIQSPRHLIKEKRETATLKCYPIPRHDTVYWYQQGPGQDPQFLISFYEKMQSDKGSIPDRFSAQQFSDYHSELNMSSLELGDSALYFCASSREGGRNEQFFGPGTRLTVL.